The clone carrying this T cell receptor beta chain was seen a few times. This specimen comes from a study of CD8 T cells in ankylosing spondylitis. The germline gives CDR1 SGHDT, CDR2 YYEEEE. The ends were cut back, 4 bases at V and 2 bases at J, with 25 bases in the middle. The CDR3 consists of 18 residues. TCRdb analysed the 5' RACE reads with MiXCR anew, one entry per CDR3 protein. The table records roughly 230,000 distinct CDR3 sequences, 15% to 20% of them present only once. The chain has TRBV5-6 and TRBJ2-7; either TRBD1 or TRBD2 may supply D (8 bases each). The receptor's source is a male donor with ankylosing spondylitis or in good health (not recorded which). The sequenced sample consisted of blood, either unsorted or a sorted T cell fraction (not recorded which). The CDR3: CASSPRRAGGQVAYEQYF. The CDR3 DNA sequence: TGTGCCAGCAGCCCACGGAGGGCGGGGGGACAGGTCGCCTACGAGCAGTACTTC.